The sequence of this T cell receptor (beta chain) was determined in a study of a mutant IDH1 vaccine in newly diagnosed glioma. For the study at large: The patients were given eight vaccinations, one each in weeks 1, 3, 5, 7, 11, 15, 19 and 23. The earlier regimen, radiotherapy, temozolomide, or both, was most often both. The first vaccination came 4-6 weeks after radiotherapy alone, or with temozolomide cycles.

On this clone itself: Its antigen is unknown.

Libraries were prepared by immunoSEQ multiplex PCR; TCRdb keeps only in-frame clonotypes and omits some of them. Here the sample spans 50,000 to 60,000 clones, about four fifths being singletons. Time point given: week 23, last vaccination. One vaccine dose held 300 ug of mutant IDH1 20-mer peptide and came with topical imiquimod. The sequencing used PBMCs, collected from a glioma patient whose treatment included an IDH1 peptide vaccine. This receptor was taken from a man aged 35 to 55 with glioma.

The CDR3: CASSLDAGSGYGYTF. CDR3 sequence (DNA): TGTGCCAGCAGCTTGGATGCAGGGTCTGGCTATGGCTACACCTTC. V is TRBV5-4 and J is TRBJ1-2, with D possibly being TRBD1 (5 bases). The V and J ends lost 0 bases and 4 bases respectively, with 13 bases between them. The length of the CDR3 is 15 residues. The germline V gene encodes CDR1 SGHNT and CDR2 YYREEE (reference sequence).